This T cell receptor beta chain was documented in a study of vaccination and CD4 T cells after COVID-19. Turning to this clonotype: The target antigen is unknown.

Sequenced with the Oncomine TCR Beta short-read assay was DNA taken from cultured CD4+ T cells. Investigators obtained genomic DNA by extraction from cultured CD4+ T cells. In TCRdb, the PCR reads were re-called with MiXCR into one record per CDR3 protein. The sample has almost 20,000 distinct CDR3 sequences, less than 55% seen once. Treatment indicated: roughly ten-day PBMC culture with coronavirus spike peptide pools or control peptides (ViraFEST assay). The V end was cut by 3 bases, the J end by 6 bases, with 23 bases between. Germline CDR1 reads SQVTM; CDR2 reads ANQGSEA. This CDR3 is 16 amino acids long. The study, taken as a whole, reports: Convalescent patients' clones that were vaccine-specific were spike mono-reactive in 304 of 307 cases. Clonotypes reactive to SARS-CoV-2 had a median that went up from roughly 21 to 40, but not significantly.

The sequence was obtained from a human donor who had recovered from COVID-19. The chain links TRBV29-1 to TRBJ1-2; the D gene is possibly TRBD1 (6 bases). The sample comprised CD4+ T cells from blood, cultured in vitro. The CDR3 here is CSVDAYREGGRNGYTF. For the CDR3, the DNA is TGCAGCGTTGACGCTTATCGGGAGGGGGGTAGGAATGGCTACACCTTC.